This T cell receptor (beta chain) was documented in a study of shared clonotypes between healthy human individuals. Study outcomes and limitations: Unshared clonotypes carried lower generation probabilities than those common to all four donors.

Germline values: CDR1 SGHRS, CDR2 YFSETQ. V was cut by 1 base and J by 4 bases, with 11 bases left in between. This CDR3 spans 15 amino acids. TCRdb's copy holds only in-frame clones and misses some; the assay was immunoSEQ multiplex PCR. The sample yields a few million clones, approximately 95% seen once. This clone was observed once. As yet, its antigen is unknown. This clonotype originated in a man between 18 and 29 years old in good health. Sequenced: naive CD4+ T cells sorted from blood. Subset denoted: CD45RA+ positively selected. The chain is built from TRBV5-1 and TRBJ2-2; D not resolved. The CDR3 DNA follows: TGCGCCAGCAGCTTGCTGGGGATAGGCACCGGGGAGCTGTTTTTT. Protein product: CASSLLGIGTGELFF.